This T cell receptor beta chain originates from a study of blood T cell repertoires in COVID-19. Study as a whole: Researchers got acute and convalescent COVID-19 samples from the United States, Italy and Spain. The cDNA or gDNA used as material had been derived from T cells, B-cell-depleted T cells, or PBMCs.

In the authors' methods: Estimated nucleated cell counts came from reference gene primer amplification. Libraries were prepared by immunoSEQ multiplex PCR; TCRdb keeps only in-frame clonotypes and omits some of them. For V, J and clone size, that table is used; D and trimming come from the DNA. In the table there are 300,000 to 450,000 clones, roughly 86% of which are singletons. Looked up from germline, CDR1 is SGHNT and CDR2 is YYREEE (reference sequence). This CDR3 is 14 amino acids long. With 3 bases removed from V and 4 bases from J, the gap between germline ends came to 13 bases. The chain joins TRBV5-4 to TRBJ1-2; D gene unclear. The TCR sequence derives from a man aged 40-49 years in a cohort exposed to, infected with or recovered from COVID-19 (not recorded which). The specimen sequenced was PBMCs or T cells enriched from blood (not recorded which). Here the CDR3 DNA reads TGTGCCAGCAGCTCCCGTAGTGGGCTCTATGGCTACACCTTC. Its protein is CASSSRSGLYGYTF.